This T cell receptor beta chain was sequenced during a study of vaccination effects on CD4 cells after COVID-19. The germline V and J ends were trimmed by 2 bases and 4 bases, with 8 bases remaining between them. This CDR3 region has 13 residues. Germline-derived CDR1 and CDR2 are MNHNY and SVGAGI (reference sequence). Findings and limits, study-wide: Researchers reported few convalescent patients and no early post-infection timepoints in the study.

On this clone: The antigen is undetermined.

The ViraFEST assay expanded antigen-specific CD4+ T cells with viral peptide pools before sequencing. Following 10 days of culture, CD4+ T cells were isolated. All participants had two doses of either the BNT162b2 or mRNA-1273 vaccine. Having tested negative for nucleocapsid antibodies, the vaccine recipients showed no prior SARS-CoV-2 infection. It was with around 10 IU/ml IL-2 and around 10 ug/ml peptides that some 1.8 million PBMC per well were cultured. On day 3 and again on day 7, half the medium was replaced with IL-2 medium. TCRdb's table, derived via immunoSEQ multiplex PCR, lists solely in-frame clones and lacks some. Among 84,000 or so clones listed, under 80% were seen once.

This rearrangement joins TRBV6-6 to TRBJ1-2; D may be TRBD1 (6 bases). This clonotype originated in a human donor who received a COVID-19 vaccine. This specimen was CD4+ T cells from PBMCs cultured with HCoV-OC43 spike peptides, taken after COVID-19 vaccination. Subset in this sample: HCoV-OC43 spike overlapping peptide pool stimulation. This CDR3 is CASSYLDSYGYTF. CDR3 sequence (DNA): TGTGCCAGCAGTTACCTGGACAGCTATGGCTACACCTTC.